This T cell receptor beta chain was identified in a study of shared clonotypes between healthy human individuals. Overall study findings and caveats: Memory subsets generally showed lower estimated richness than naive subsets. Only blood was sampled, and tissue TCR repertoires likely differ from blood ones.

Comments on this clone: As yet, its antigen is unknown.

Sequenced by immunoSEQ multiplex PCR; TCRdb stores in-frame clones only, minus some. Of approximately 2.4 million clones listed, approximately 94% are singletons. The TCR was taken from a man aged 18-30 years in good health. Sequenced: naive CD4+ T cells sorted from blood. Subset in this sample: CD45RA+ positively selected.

The CDR3 sequence: CASSLLQVSYEQYF. For the CDR3, the DNA is TGTGCCAGCAGCCTTTTACAGGTCTCCTACGAGCAGTACTTC. The chain has TRBV7-8 and TRBJ2-7, with a weak D call TRBD1 (5 bases). V lost 5 bases to trimming and J lost 0 bases, with 11 bases between them. The CDR3 loop spans 14 amino acids. The V gene's germline CDR1 is SGHVS and CDR2 FQNEAQ.